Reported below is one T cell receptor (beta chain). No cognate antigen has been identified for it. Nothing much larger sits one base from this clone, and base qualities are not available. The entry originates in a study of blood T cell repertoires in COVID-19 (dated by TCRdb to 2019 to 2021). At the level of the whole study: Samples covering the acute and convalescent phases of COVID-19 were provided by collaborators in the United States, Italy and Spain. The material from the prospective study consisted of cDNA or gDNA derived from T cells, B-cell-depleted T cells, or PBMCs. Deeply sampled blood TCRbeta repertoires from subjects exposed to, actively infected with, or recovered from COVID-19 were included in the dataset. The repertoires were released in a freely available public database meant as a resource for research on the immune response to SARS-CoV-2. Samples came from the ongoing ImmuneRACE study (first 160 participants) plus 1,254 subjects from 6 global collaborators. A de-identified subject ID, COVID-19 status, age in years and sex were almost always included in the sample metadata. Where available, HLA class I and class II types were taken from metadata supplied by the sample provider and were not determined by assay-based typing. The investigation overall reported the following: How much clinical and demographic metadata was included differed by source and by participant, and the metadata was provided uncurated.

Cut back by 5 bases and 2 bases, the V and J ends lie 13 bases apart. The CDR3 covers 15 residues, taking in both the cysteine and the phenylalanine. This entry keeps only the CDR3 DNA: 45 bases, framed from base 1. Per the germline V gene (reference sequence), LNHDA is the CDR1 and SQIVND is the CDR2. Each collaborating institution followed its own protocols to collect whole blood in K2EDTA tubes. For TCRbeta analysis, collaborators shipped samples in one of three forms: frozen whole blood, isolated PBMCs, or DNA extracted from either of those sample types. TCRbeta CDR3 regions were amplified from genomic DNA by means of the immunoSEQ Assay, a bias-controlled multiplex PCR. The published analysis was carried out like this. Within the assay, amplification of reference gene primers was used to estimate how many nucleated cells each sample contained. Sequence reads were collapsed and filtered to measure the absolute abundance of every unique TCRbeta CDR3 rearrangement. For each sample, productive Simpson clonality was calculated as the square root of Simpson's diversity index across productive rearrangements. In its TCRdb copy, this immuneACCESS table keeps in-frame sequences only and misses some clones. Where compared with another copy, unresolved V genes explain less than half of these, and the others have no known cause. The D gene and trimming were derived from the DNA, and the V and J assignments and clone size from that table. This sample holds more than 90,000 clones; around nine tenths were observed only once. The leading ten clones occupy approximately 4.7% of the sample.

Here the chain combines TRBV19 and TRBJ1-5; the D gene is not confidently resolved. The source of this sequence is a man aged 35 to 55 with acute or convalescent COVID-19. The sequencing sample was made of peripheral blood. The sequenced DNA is TGTGCCAGTAGTCGGACTGAAAGGGGCAATCAGCCCCAGCATTTT. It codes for CASSRTERGNQPQHF.